This T cell receptor beta chain derives from a study of shared clonotypes between healthy human individuals. On the study more broadly: Donors had three CD4 naive, three CD4 memory, two CD8 naive and one CD8 memory plate apiece.

As to this clone: No antigen is known for it.

Study-level findings and limits: Naive CD4 clonotype sharing across several donors was 4% to 5%. Larger estimated richness was generally recorded for naive subsets relative to memory subsets.

V lost 2 bases and J lost 4; bases outside the gene matches: 8. The CDR3 consists of 16 residues. The germline V gene encodes CDR1 SGHTA and CDR2 FQGNSA. Deep-level running was used for the assay. Produced via immunoSEQ multiplex PCR; TCRdb's table is partial and in-frame only. The table has about 1 million clones, about 77% seen once. The rearrangement uses TRBV7-2 and TRBJ2-7, with 10 bases identical to TRBD2. The sequenced material came from memory CD4+ T cells sorted from blood. Noted subset: CD45RA-negative fraction. The origin of this receptor is a man aged 18 to 29 in good health. In DNA, the CDR3 is TGTGCCAGCAGCTTAATCGCTAGCGGGAGATCGTACGAGCAGTACTTC. Protein product: CASSLIASGRSYEQYF.